What follows describes a single TCR beta chain. V trimming: 6 bases; J trimming: 5 bases; junction bases outside the gene matches: 9. Germline values: CDR1 DFQATT, CDR2 SNEGSKA (reference sequence). This CDR3 spans 13 amino acids. It was with a sample-barcoded 5' primer and a J-beta primer mix that a second PCR of about 6 to 11 cycles was run. At least 2.5 million CDR3-containing paired-end reads were obtained per sample. Each CDR3 protein is one row after TCRdb ran MiXCR on the 5' RACE reads. This table holds about 1 million distinct CDR3 sequences, less than 25% found once. The data were taken from a study of blood T cells in healthy people across ages. These data also formed part of another study, on T cells of mothers and their children. In that study: All extracted RNA went into cDNA synthesis, roughly 1.5 ug per 15 ul. The second PCR's M1S primer added sample barcodes and 2-4 random nucleotides. Thymic selection molds TCR recombination output in a comparable way in related and unrelated pairs.

What was sequenced was blood. The receptor was isolated from a girl aged 2 to 10 in good health. The chain has TRBV20-1 and TRBJ2-5; 7 nucleotides agree with TRBD1. For the CDR3, the DNA is TGCAGTGCCCTGACAGGGAAACCCGAGACCCAGTACTTC. It codes for CSALTGKPETQYF.